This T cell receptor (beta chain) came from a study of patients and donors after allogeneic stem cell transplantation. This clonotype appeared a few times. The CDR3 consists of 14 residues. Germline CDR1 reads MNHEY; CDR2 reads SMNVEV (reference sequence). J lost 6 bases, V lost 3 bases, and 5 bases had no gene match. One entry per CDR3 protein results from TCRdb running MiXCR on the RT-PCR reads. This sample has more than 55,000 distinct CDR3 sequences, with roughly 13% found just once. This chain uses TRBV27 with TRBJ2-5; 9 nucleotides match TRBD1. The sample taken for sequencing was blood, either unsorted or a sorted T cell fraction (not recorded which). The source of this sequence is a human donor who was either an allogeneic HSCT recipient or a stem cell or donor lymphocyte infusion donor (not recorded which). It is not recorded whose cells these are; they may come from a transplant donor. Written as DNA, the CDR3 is TGTGCCAGCAGTTTCGGGACAGGGACGAAGACCCAGTACTTC. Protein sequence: CASSFGTGTKTQYF.